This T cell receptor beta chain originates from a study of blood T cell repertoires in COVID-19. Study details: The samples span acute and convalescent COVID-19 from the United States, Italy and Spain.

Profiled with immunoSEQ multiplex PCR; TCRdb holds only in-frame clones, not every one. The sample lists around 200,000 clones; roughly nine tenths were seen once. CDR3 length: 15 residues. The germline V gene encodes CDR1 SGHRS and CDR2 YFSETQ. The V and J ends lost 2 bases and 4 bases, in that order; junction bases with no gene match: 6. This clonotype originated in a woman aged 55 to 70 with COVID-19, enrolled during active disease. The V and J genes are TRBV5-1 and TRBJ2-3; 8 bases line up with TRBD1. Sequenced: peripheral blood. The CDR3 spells CASSFVPGQADTQYF. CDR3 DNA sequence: TGCGCCAGCAGCTTCGTCCCGGGACAGGCAGATACGCAGTATTTT.